Below are 24 T cell receptor beta chains sequenced from a single sample in a study of blood T cell repertoires in COVID-19. Libraries were prepared by immunoSEQ multiplex PCR; TCRdb keeps only in-frame clonotypes and omits some of them. The sample has 350,000 to 450,000 clones, 80% to 90% seen once. The sample was PBMCs or T cells enriched from blood (not recorded which). These receptor sequences come from a man aged 25-40 years who had recovered from COVID-19.

The rearrangement links TRBV11-2 to TRBJ2-1; the match to TRBD1 covers 7 bases. Trimming at V came to 3 bases and at J to 9 bases, leaving 8 bases not matched to a gene. The CDR3 extends over 14 amino acids. Per the germline V gene, CDR1 is SGHAT and CDR2 is FQNNGV. The DNA of the CDR3 is TGTGCCAGCAGCTTGACAGGGCCGGCAGGTGAGCAGTTCTTC. It encodes CASSLTGPAGEQFF.

The chain is built from TRBV19 and TRBJ2-7, with 9 positions matching TRBD2. The V gene end was trimmed by 6 bases and the J gene end by 6 bases; junction bases not matched to a gene: 18. Per the germline V gene, CDR1 is LNHDA and CDR2 is SQIVND (reference sequence). The CDR3 totals 17 residues. The CDR3 DNA follows: TGTGCCAGTAGCGATAACCACCTTAGCGGGAGCTGGAGCGAGCAGTACTTC. As protein: CASSDNHLSGSWSEQYF.

The chain uses TRBV5-1 and TRBJ1-1; D ambiguous. The CDR3 loop spans 12 amino acids. The V and J ends lost 0 bases and 4 bases respectively, with 4 bases between them. In germline, CDR1 is SGHRS, CDR2 YFSETQ. CDR3 DNA sequence: TGCGCCAGCAGCTTGGCGTCCACTGAAGCTTTCTTT. Translated: CASSLASTEAFF.

This rearrangement joins TRBV10-1 to TRBJ2-3, with a tentative D call TRBD1 (5 bases). The CDR3 is 16 residues long. The V gene's germline CDR1 is WNHNN and CDR2 SYGVQD (reference sequence). Trimming took 1 base from V and 0 from J, leaving 11 bases between them. CDR3 in amino acids: CASSELAKGSTDTQYF. Here the CDR3 DNA reads TGCGCCAGCAGTGAGTTGGCCAAGGGGAGCACAGATACGCAGTATTTT.

This clone was seen at least ten times. V and J are TRBV5-1 and TRBJ1-3; D gene ambiguous. Germline V gene lookup returns CDR1 SGHRS and CDR2 YFSETQ. V was shortened by 0 bases and J by 0 bases, with 10 bases between the two germline ends. This CDR3 has 16 residues. CDR3 amino acids: CASSLAEVSSGNTIYF. The CDR3, as DNA: TGCGCCAGCAGCTTGGCTGAGGTCTCCTCTGGAAACACCATATATTTT.

The genes are TRBV27 and TRBJ2-3, with TRBD2 matching 7 bases. V lost 4 bases and J lost 0; bases outside the gene matches: 16. CDR3 size: 19 residues. Germline-derived CDR1 and CDR2 are MNHEY and SMNVEV (reference sequence). This CDR3 is CASSSMDRGAGISTDTQYF. CDR3 nucleotide sequence: TGTGCCAGCAGTTCAATGGATCGAGGAGCGGGAATAAGCACAGATACGCAGTATTTT.

This chain joins TRBV4-2 and TRBJ2-6, with 9 bases fitting TRBD2. Germline assignment: CDR1 LGHNA and CDR2 YNFKEQ. This CDR3 contains 18 residues. V lost 8 bases to trimming and J lost 0 bases; unmatched junction nucleotides: 11. The CDR3 nucleotides are TGTGCCAGCTCGACAATAGCGGGAGCCTCCTCTGGGGCCAACGTCCTGACTTTC. Its protein product is CASSTIAGASSGANVLTF.

Note on this clone: The same CDR3 is also encoded by other DNA sequences in this sample. The chain carries TRBV9 and TRBJ2-7, with 10 positions matching TRBD2. Germline lookup yields CDR1 SGDLS and CDR2 YYNGEE. The CDR3 is 14 amino acids. V lost 2 bases to trimming and J lost 4 bases; unmatched junction nucleotides: 3. The CDR3 sequence is CASSVASGGYEQYF. The CDR3 DNA sequence: TGTGCCAGCAGCGTCGCTAGCGGGGGTTACGAGCAGTACTTC.

The chain employs TRBV6-5 and TRBJ1-5; tentatively, D is TRBD1 (5 bases). CDR1 MNHEY and CDR2 SVGAGI come from the germline V gene. The germline V and J ends were trimmed by 2 bases and 0 bases, with 8 bases remaining between them. The CDR3 is 15 residues long. CDR3 loop: CASSYDSYSNQPQHF. The CDR3 coding sequence is TGTGCCAGCAGTTACGACAGCTATAGCAATCAGCCCCAGCATTTT.

The V gene is TRBV10-1, the J gene TRBJ2-1; D not resolved. The V gene's germline CDR1 is WNHNN and CDR2 SYGVQD (reference sequence). This CDR3 contains 15 residues. V lost 7 bases to trimming and J lost 3 bases, with 16 bases between them. For the CDR3, the DNA is TGCGCCAGCACCCCGAGCCTGACAAGCTACAATGAGCAGTTCTTC. Amino acids: CASTPSLTSYNEQFF.

The rearrangement joins TRBV28 to TRBJ2-3; 10 nucleotides align to TRBD2. Unmatched junction bases numbered 4, after V lost 6 bases and J lost 4 bases. The germline gives CDR1 MDHEN, CDR2 SYDVKM. The CDR3 sequence is 14 residues long. CDR3 in DNA: TGTGCCAGCAGCGACCTAGCGGGAGCAGATACGCAGTATTTT. Translating it yields CASSDLAGADTQYF.

V is TRBV21-1 and J is TRBJ2-1; the tabulated D call, TRBD2, remains unverified against the DNA. TRBV21-1 is a listed pseudogene. The CDR3 has 14 residues. The CDR3 nucleotides are TGTGCCAGCAGCAAACGGCTAGCAGCGCCTCAGCAGTTCTTC. Its protein product is CASSKRLAAPQQFF.

V gene TRBV19 combines with J gene TRBJ2-5, with a tentative D call TRBD2 (5 bases). There are 18 residues in the CDR3. Germline CDR1 is LNHDA and CDR2 is SQIVND (reference sequence). Trimming removed 3 bases from V and 2 bases from J, with 22 bases in between. The CDR3 DNA reads as TGTGCCAGTAGTATTTCACTCTACCTCGGGCGGAGGCAAGAGACCCAGTACTTC. Protein: CASSISLYLGRRQETQYF.

The chain joins TRBV3-1 (or the pseudogene TRBV3-2) to TRBJ1-4; TRBD1 agrees at 8 bases. J gave up 8 bases and V 4 bases, and 9 bases lay outside the gene matches. The CDR3 is 15 residues long. Per germline, CDR1 LGHDT and CDR2 YNNKEL (reference sequence). CDR3 bases: TGTGCCAGCAGCCTCAGGGGGCTTGGTCGCGAAAAACTGTTTTTT. Encoded protein: CASSLRGLGREKLFF.

Details on this clone: One end of the junction varies from germline; a read error may be responsible. The V gene is TRBV28, the J gene TRBJ2-1, with 15 bases identical to TRBD2. Germline lookup yields CDR1 MDHEN and CDR2 SYDVKM. The CDR3 sequence is 18 residues long. The CDR3 bases are TGTGCCAGCAGTTTATTAGGGACTAGCGGGAGGTCCTCCAATGAGCAGTTCTTC. This translates into CASSLLGTSGRSSNEQFF.

V usage is TRBV7-8 and J usage is TRBJ2-1; 14 positions agree with TRBD2. Unmatched junction bases numbered 7, after V lost 5 bases and J lost 7 bases. CDR1 is SGHVS and CDR2 is FQNEAQ in the germline V gene. This CDR3 spans 16 amino acids. The CDR3 DNA follows: TGTGCCAGCAGCCTTCCCGGGACTAGCGGGAGTAATGAGCAGTTCTTC. Residues: CASSLPGTSGSNEQFF.

This chain connects TRBV27 to TRBJ2-7; 7 bases map to TRBD2. CDR3 size: 14 residues. Trimming at V came to 4 bases and at J to 6 bases, leaving 9 bases not matched to a gene. The germline V gene encodes CDR1 MNHEY and CDR2 SMNVEV (reference sequence). CDR3 in amino acids: CASSSLAEGPEQYF. CDR3 in DNA: TGTGCCAGCAGTTCCCTAGCGGAAGGACCCGAGCAGTACTTC.

This chain joins TRBV28 and TRBJ1-3, with no clear D. The CDR3 runs to 14 residues. Deletions cut 10 bases from V and 4 bases from J, with 17 bases between. Germline CDR1 reads MDHEN; CDR2 reads SYDVKM. CDR3 bases: TGTGCCATCCACCCGGGGTCGGGCGGAAACACCATATATTTT. It is translated as CAIHPGSGGNTIYF.

The chain employs TRBV4-2 and TRBJ1-3, with D possibly being TRBD1 (5 bases). The V gene lost 0 bases and the J gene lost 0 bases, with 12 bases spanning the gap. The CDR3 contains 17 residues. In germline, CDR1 is LGHNA, CDR2 YNFKEQ. The CDR3 DNA is TGTGCCAGCAGCCAAGATCCCCCGGGGGTCTCTGGAAACACCATATATTTT. It specifies CASSQDPPGVSGNTIYF.

This clone was seen just once. Here the CDR3 reads CSVEDRGLSYEQYF. CDR3 coding DNA: TGCAGCGTGGAGGACAGGGGGCTCTCCTACGAGCAGTACTTC. The V and J genes are TRBV29-1 and TRBJ2-7; 11 nucleotides match TRBD1. Germline trimming cut 6 bases from V and 0 bases from J; bases unmatched to any gene: 4. The CDR3 length is 14 residues. The germline CDR1 and CDR2 sequences are SQVTM and ANQGSEA.

The chain uses TRBV5-6 and TRBJ2-7; TRBD1 is a possible D gene (5 bases). V lost 4 bases, J lost 0 bases, and 8 bases lay in between. This CDR3 region has 13 residues. CDR1 SGHDT and CDR2 YYEEEE come from the germline V gene. CDR3 DNA: TGTGCCAGCAGCACCGGACACTCCTACGAGCAGTACTTC. It codes for CASSTGHSYEQYF.

With respect to this clone: Additional DNA sequences in this sample encode the identical CDR3. V and J are TRBV12-3 or TRBV12-4 and TRBJ1-5; D remains unclear. The CDR3 runs 13 residues. The ends were cut back, 3 bases at V and 3 bases at J, with 6 bases in the middle. The DNA for the CDR3 is TGTGCCAGCAGTTTTAGCTCCAATCAGCCCCAGCATTTT. Its protein is CASSFSSNQPQHF.

The rearrangement links TRBV4-1 to TRBJ1-6; possible D gene TRBD1, 5 bases. Per germline, CDR1 MGHRA and CDR2 YSYEKL. V was pared by 0 bases and J by 6 bases, with 9 bases between. This CDR3 contains 15 residues. The DNA of the CDR3 is TGCGCCAGCAGCCAAGACCCGACAGCTAATTCACCCCTCCACTTT. Amino acid sequence: CASSQDPTANSPLHF.

Written as DNA, the CDR3 is TGTGCCAGCAGCCCTGGGGGGGGCAGTCCCGAGACCCAGTACTTC. Protein sequence: CASSPGGGSPETQYF. The chain links TRBV9 to TRBJ2-5; perhaps TRBD2 as D (7 bases). The CDR3 has 15 residues. Trimming cost V 4 bases and J 5 bases, with 18 bases left between them. The germline V gene has CDR1 SGDLS and CDR2 YYNGEE.